Listed below are T cell receptor beta chains from one sample, sequenced in a study of glioma-infiltrating T cells after dendritic cell vaccination. The assay was immunoSEQ multiplex PCR, and TCRdb's table has in-frame clones only and misses some. The sample carries roughly 82,000 clones, roughly 90% recorded once. Sequenced material: blood, taken before dendritic cell vaccination. These TCRs come from a human donor with glioblastoma. CDR3s include the opening cysteine and the closing phenylalanine or tryptophan. For some rows the clone size is stated as once, few or many, or as a class when expanded; others skip it.

v_call: TRBV5-1
cdr3_length: 14
clone_size: .
j_call: TRBJ1-5
cdr3_aa: CASSTGESNQPQHF

v_call: TRBV4-1
cdr3_length: 19
clone_size: .
j_call: TRBJ1-6
cdr3_aa: CASSQENRPFNSYNSPLHF

v_call: TRBV30
cdr3_length: 14
clone_size: .
j_call: TRBJ2-5
cdr3_aa: CAWTPGQGARGQYF

v_call: TRBV28
cdr3_length: 16
clone_size: .
j_call: TRBJ1-5
cdr3_aa: CASSTEDRVGNQPQHF

v_call: TRBV7-8
cdr3_length: 14
clone_size: .
j_call: TRBJ1-5
cdr3_aa: CASSHSGDNQPQHF

v_call: TRBV19
cdr3_length: 13
clone_size: .
j_call: TRBJ1-3
cdr3_aa: CASSTRAGNTIYF

v_call: TRBV5-4
cdr3_length: 15
clone_size: once
j_call: TRBJ2-2
cdr3_aa: CASSRGTSGMGELFF

v_call: TRBV4-1
cdr3_length: 14
clone_size: once
j_call: TRBJ2-5
cdr3_aa: CASSPTGFQETQYF

v_call: TRBV5-1
cdr3_length: 13
clone_size: .
j_call: TRBJ2-1
cdr3_aa: CASSFSGSDEQFF

v_call: TRBV29-1
cdr3_length: 14
clone_size: .
j_call: TRBJ2-5
cdr3_aa: CSVEEPAGLETQYF